The present T cell receptor (beta chain) was sequenced within a study of PD-L1 blockade in urothelial cancer. The overall study: At 3 weeks (second dose) and 6 weeks after starting treatment, blood was analyzed. Among blood samples, the median T cell count was approximately 150,000.

TCRdb keeps only in-frame clones here, not all; method: immunoSEQ multiplex PCR. Counted here are about 43,000 clones, around 82% occurring once; the ten biggest clones make up roughly 15%. Sample time point: peripheral blood 6 weeks after treatment start. The CDR3 consists of 15 residues. CDR1 is SGHVS, CDR2 FQNEAQ, per germline. The V gene lost 2 bases and the J gene lost 9 bases, with 17 bases spanning the gap. This TCR derives from a man between 60 and 75 years old with urothelial cancer. This rearrangement joins TRBV7-8 to TRBJ2-1, with D possibly matching TRBD2 (5 bases). Specimen: PBMCs, collected around atezolizumab (anti-PD-L1) treatment. In nucleotides, the CDR3 is TGTGCCAGCAGCTTAACTCGTCAGAGGGTCGGTGAGCAGTTCTTC. Translated: CASSLTRQRVGEQFF.